The 3 T cell receptor beta chains given below trace back to one sample, sequenced in a study of blood T cells in healthy people across ages. A sample-barcoded 5' primer and a J-beta primer mix were used in a second PCR of roughly 7 to 12 cycles. TCRdb processed the 5' RACE reads anew with MiXCR; each CDR3 protein has one entry. The data show over 950,000 distinct CDR3 sequences, approximately 38% seen once. The sequenced material came from blood. The source is a man younger than 30 in good health.

This chain joins TRBV4-2 and TRBJ2-3, with TRBD2 matching over 8 bases. Germline V lookup: CDR1 LGHNA, CDR2 YNFKEQ. Trimming took 5 bases from V and 2 from J; bases not matched to a gene: 9. The CDR3 length is 16 residues. The CDR3 protein is CASSSVPAGVTDTQYF. CDR3 DNA: TGTGCCAGCAGCTCGGTCCCAGCGGGGGTCACAGATACGCAGTATTTT.

This clonotype was counted a few times. The chain employs TRBV20-1 and TRBJ1-2, with D hard to call. The CDR3 contains 14 residues. V was shortened by 2 bases and J by 2 bases, with 12 bases between the two germline ends. Germline-derived CDR1 and CDR2 are DFQATT and SNEGSKA (reference sequence). CDR3 in amino acids: CSARTNGKNYGYTF. DNA for the CDR3: TGCAGTGCTAGAACCAACGGGAAGAACTATGGCTACACCTTC.

The sample holds a few counts of this clonotype. This chain connects TRBV6-2 or TRBV6-3 to TRBJ1-5, with D perhaps matching TRBD1 (5 bases). Trimming pared 2 bases from V and 4 bases from J, leaving 15 bases between. This CDR3 is built from 16 residues. Germline V gene lookup returns CDR1 MNHEY and CDR2 SVGEGT. CDR3 residues: CASSYGTRGGNQPQHF. The CDR3, as DNA: TGTGCCAGCAGTTACGGGACCCGAGGTGGGAATCAGCCCCAGCATTTT.